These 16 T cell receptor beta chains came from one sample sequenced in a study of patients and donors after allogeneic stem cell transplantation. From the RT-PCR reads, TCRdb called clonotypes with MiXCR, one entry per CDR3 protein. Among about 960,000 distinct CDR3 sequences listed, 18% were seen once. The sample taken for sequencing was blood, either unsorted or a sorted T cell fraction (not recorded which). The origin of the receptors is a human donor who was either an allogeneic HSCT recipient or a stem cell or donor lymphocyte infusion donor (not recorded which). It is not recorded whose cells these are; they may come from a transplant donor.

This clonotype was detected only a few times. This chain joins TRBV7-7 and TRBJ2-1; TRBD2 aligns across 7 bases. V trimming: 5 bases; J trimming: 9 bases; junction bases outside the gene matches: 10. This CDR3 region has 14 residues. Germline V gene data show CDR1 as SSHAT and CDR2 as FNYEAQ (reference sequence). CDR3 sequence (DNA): TGTGCCAGCAGCCCGACGAGGGAGGGCCGTGAGCAGTTCTTC. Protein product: CASSPTREGREQFF.

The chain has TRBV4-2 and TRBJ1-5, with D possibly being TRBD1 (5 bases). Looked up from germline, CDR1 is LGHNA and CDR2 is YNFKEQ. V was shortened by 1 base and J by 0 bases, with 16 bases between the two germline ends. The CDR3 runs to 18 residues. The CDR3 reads CASSQAVDRQYSNQPQHF. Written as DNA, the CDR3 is TGTGCCAGCAGCCAAGCCGTAGACAGACAATATAGCAATCAGCCCCAGCATTTT.

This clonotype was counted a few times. The CDR3 nucleotides read TGCAGCGTTGAACCAGGTGCTGCGGCTGAAGCTTTCTTT. Translated, it gives CSVEPGAAAEAFF. The chain joins TRBV29-1 to TRBJ1-1; D gene uncertain. Trimming removed 2 bases from V and 6 bases from J, with 13 bases in between. Germline CDR1 SQVTM, CDR2 ANQGSEA. This CDR3 comprises 13 residues.

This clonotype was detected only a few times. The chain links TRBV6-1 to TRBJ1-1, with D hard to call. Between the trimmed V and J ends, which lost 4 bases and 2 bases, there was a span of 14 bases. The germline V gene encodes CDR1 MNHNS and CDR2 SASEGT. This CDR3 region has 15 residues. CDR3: CASSGPTRSNTEAFF. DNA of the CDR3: TGTGCCAGCAGTGGACCGACACGGAGCAACACTGAAGCTTTCTTT.

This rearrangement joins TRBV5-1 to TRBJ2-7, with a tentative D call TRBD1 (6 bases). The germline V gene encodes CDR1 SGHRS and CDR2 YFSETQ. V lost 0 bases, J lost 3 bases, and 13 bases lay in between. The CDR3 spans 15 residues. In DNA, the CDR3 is TGCGCCAGCAGCTTGGAGGCAGGGGATCACTACGAGCAGTACTTC. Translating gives CASSLEAGDHYEQYF.

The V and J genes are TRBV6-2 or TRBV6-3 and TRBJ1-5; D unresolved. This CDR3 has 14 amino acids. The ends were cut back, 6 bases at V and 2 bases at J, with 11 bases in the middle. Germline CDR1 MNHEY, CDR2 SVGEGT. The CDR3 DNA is TGTGCCAGCAGACTAGGGTCGGGCAATCAGCCCCAGCATTTT. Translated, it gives CASRLGSGNQPQHF.

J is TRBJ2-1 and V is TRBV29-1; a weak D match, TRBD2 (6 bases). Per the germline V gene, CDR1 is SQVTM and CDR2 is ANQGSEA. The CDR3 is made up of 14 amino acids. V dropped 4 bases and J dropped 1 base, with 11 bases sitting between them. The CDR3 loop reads CSVVKGRSYNEQFF. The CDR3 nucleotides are TGCAGCGTTGTTAAGGGGAGGTCCTACAATGAGCAGTTCTTC.

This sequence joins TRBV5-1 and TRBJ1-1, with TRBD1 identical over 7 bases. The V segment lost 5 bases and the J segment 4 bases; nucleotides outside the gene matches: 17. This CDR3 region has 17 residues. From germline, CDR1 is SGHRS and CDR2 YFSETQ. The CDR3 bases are TGCGCCAGCAGACCGGGACAGTCCAGGATGAGGCTCACTGAAGCTTTCTTT. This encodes CASRPGQSRMRLTEAFF.

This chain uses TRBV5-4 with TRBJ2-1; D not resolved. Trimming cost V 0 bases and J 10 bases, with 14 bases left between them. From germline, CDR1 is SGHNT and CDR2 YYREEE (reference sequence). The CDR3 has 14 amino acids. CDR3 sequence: CASSLEGSRAEQFF. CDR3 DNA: TGTGCCAGCAGCTTGGAAGGGTCCCGAGCGGAGCAGTTCTTC. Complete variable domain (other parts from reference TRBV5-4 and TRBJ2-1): ETGVTQSPTHLIKTRGQQVTLRCSSQSGHNTVSWYQQALGQGPQFIFQYYREEENGRGNFPPRFSGLQFPNYSSELNVNALELDDSALYLCASSLEGSRAEQFFGPGTRLTVL.

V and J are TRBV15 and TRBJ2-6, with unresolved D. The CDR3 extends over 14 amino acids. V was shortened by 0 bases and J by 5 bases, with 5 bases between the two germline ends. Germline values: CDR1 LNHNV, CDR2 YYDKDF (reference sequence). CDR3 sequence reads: CATSRDRWANVLTF. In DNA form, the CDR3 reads TGTGCCACCAGCAGAGATCGGTGGGCCAACGTCCTGACTTTC.

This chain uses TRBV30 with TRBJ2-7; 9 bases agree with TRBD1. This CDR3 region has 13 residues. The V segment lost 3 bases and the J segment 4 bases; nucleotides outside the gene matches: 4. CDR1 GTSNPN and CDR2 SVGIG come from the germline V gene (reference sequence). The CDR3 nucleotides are TGTGCCTGGAGCGGGGACAGGGTGTACGAGCAGTACTTC. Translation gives CAWSGDRVYEQYF. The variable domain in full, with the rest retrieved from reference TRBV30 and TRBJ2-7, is SQTIHQWPATLVQPVGSPLSLECTVEGTSNPNLYWYRQAAGRGLQLLFYSVGIGQISSEVPQNLSASRPQDRQFILSSKKLLLSDSGFYLCAWSGDRVYEQYFGPGTRLTVT.

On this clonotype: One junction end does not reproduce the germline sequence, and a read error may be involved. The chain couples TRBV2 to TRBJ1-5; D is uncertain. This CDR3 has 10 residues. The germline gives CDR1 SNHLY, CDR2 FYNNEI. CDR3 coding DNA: TGTGCCAGCGGGAATCACCCCCAGCATTTT. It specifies CASGNHPQHF.

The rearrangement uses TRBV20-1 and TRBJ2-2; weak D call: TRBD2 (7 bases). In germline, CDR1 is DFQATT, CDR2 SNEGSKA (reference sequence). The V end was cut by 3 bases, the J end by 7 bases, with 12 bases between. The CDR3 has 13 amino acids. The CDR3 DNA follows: TGCAGTGCTAGCCCGCGGGGGCACGGGGAGCTGTTTTTT. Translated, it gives CSASPRGHGELFF.

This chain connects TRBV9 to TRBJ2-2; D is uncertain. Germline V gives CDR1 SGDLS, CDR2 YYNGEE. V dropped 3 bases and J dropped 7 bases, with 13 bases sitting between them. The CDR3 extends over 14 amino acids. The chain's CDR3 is CASSALSPGGELFF. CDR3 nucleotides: TGTGCCAGCAGCGCACTATCCCCCGGCGGGGAGCTGTTTTTT.

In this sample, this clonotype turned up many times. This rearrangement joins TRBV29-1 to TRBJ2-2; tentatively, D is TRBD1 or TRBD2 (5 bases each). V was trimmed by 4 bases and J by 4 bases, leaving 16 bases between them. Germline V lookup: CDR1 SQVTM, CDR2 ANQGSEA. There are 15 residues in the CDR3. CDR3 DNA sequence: TGCAGCGTTGTAAGAGGGGCATCAGGCACCGGGGAGCTGTTTTTT. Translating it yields CSVVRGASGTGELFF.

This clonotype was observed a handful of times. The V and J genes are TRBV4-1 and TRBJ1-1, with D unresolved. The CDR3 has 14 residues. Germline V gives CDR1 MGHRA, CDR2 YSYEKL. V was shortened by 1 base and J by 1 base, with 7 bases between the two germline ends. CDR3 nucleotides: TGCGCCAGCAGCCAAGGATCGTCGAACACTGAAGCTTTCTTT. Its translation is CASSQGSSNTEAFF.